A single sample gave rise to the 8 T cell receptor beta chains below, sequenced in a study of beta chain features in type 1 diabetes. Isolated RNA was reverse transcribed in full, so expressed TCRB transcripts were sequenced. Assay: immunoSEQ multiplex PCR; the TCRdb copy retains only in-frame clones and omits some. The data contain 110,000 to 150,000 clones, less than 10% of them seen just once; the ten biggest clones take up nearly 0.65%. The sequencing sample was made of central memory CD4+ T cells from blood. The receptors here all came from a woman in her thirties or forties in good health.

This clone was detected many times. The gene calls are TRBV7-9 and TRBJ2-7; maybe TRBD2 (5 bases). Per the germline V gene, CDR1 is SEHNR and CDR2 is FQNEAQ (reference sequence). The CDR3 runs to 13 residues. Trimming stripped 5 bases from V and 5 bases from J, with 13 bases between. The CDR3 region is CASSPTSLHEQYF. In nucleotides, the CDR3 is TGTGCCAGCAGCCCCACTAGTCTCCACGAGCAGTACTTC.

This chain connects TRBV5-6 to TRBJ1-1; D is unresolved. Germline V gives CDR1 SGHDT, CDR2 YYEEEE. Trimming took off 5 bases at V and 3 bases at J, with 14 bases between the two ends. The CDR3 totals 14 residues. The DNA of the CDR3 is TGTGCCAGCAGTCTCGGGAGGAGGGACACTGAAGCTTTCTTT. Protein product: CASSLGRRDTEAFF.

The CDR3 coding sequence is TGTGCCAGCAGCCGACTAAGGGCGTCGGGTGAGCAGTTCTTC. Residues: CASSRLRASGEQFF. V is TRBV11-2 and J is TRBJ2-1; a weak D match, TRBD2 (5 bases). V lost 5 bases and J lost 9, with 17 bases in between. Germline V gene data show CDR1 as SGHAT and CDR2 as FQNNGV. The CDR3 length is 14 residues.

This clone was seen more than once but under ten times. The J gene is TRBJ2-1, the V gene TRBV6-1, with 9 bases fitting TRBD2. CDR1 and CDR2 (germline): MNHNS, SASEGT. Germline trimming cut 6 bases from V and 1 base from J; bases unmatched to any gene: 4. The CDR3 consists of 15 residues. CDR3 in DNA: TGTGCCAGCAGATCAAGCGGGGGGTCCTACAATGAGCAGTTCTTC. Protein: CASRSSGGSYNEQFF.

This clone has a handful of counts. The chain combines TRBV9 with TRBJ1-6; D may be TRBD1 (5 bases). The CDR3 runs to 15 residues. The ends were cut back, 1 base at V and 8 bases at J, with 13 bases in the middle. Germline-derived CDR1 and CDR2 are SGDLS and YYNGEE. In DNA form, the CDR3 reads TGTGCCAGCAGCGTACTGAGCGGGGGGGATTCACCCCTCCACTTT. As protein: CASSVLSGGDSPLHF.

This clone was observed a handful of times. CDR3 sequence: CASSFVASREQYF. CDR3 bases: TGTGCCAGCAGCTTCGTGGCGTCTAGGGAGCAGTACTTC. The chain is built from TRBV5-4 and TRBJ2-7, with unresolved D. This CDR3 has 13 amino acids. Germline CDR1 and CDR2: SGHNT and YYREEE (reference sequence). The V and J ends lost 2 bases and 7 bases respectively, with 13 bases between them.

The V gene is TRBV7-2, the J gene TRBJ2-7; 7 bases are a match to TRBD2. V lost 3 bases and J lost 2; bases outside the gene matches: 4. The V gene's germline CDR1 is SGHTA and CDR2 FQGNSA. CDR3 length: 14 amino acids. The CDR3 protein is CASSLGLQTYEQYF. For the CDR3, the DNA is TGTGCCAGCAGCTTGGGACTACAAACCTACGAGCAGTACTTC.

This clone was counted only a few times. J is TRBJ1-6 and V is TRBV9; 9 bases are shared with TRBD1. The CDR3 extends over 14 amino acids. Trimming took 7 bases from V and 5 from J; bases not matched to a gene: 4. CDR1 is SGDLS and CDR2 is YYNGEE in the germline V gene. The CDR3: CASARTGDNSPLHF. The CDR3, as DNA: TGTGCCAGCGCCAGGACAGGGGATAATTCACCCCTCCACTTT. Looking up the rest from reference TRBV9 and TRBJ1-6 gives the full variable domain: DSGVTQTPKHLITATGQRVTLRCSPRSGDLSVYWYQQSLDQGLQFLIQYYNGEERAKGNILERFSAQQFPDLHSELNLSSLELGDSALYFCASARTGDNSPLHFGNGTRLTVT.